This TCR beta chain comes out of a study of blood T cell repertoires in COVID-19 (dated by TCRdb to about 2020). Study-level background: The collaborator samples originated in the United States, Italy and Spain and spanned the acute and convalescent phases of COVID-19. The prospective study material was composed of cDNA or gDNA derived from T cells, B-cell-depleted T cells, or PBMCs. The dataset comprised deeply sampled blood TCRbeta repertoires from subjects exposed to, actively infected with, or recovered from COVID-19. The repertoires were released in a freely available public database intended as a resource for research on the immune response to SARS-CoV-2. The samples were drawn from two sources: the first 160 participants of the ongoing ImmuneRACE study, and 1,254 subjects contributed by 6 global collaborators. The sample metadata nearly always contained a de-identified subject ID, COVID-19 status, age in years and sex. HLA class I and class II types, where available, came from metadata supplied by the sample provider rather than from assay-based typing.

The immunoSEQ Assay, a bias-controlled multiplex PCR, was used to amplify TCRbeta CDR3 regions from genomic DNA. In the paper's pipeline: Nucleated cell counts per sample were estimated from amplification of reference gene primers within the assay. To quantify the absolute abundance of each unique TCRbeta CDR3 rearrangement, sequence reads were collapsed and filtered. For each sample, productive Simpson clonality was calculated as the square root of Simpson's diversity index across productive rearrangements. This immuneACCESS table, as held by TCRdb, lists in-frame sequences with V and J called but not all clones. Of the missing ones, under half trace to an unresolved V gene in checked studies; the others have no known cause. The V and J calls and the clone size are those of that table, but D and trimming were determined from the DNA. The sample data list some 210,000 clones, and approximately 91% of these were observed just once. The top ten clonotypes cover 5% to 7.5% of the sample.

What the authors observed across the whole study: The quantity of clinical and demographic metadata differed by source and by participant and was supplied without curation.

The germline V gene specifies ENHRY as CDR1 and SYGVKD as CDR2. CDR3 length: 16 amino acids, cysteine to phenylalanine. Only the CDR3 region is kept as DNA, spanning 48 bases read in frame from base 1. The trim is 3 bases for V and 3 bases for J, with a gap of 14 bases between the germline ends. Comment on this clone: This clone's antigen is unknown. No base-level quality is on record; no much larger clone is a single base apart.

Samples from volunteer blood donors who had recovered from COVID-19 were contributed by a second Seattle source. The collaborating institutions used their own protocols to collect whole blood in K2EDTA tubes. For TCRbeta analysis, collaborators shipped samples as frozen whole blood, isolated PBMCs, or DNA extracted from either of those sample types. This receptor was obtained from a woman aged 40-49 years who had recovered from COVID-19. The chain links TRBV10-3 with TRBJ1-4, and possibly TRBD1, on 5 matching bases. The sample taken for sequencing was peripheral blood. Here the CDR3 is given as CAISDSRGEPNEKLFF. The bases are TGTGCCATCAGTGACTCACGGGGGGAGCCTAATGAAAAACTGTTTTTT.